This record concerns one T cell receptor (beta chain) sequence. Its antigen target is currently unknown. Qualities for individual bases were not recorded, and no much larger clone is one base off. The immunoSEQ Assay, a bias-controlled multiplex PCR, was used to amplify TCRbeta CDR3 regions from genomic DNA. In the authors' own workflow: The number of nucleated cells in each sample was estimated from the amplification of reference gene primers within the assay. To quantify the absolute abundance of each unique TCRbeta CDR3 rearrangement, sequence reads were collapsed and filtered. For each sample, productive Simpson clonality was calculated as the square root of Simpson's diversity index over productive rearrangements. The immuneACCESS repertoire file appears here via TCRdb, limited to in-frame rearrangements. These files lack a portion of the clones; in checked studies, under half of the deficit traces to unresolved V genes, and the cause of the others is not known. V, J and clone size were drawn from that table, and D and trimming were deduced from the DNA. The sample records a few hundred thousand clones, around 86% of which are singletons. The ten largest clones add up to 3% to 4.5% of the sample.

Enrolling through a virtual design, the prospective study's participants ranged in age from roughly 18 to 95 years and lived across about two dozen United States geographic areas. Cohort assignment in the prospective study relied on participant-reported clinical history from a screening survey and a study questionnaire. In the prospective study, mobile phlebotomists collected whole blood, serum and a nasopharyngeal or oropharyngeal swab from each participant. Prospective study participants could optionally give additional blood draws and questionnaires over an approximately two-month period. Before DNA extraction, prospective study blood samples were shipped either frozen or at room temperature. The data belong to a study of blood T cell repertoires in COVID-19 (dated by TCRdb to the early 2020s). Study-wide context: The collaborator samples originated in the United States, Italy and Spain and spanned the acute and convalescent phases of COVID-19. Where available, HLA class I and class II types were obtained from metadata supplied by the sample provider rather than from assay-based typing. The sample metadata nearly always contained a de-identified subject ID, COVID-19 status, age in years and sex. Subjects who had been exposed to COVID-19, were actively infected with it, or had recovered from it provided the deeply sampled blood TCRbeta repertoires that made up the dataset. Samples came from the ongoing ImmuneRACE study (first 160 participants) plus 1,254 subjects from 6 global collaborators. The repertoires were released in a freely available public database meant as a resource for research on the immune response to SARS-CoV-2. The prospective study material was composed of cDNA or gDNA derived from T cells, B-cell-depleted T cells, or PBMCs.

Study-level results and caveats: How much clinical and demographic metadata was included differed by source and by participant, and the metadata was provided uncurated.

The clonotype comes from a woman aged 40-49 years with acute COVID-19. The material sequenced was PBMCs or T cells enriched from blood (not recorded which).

The bases are TGTGCCATCAGTGAGTCTTTGGACAGGGGAACCGAAGCTTTCTTT. This encodes CAISESLDRGTEAFF. The rearranged chain carries TRBV10-3 and TRBJ1-1, and 9 bases in between align with TRBD1. The CDR3 runs 15 amino acids, cysteine and phenylalanine included. Only the CDR3 DNA stays, 45 bases, in frame from base 1. Compared with germline, V lacks 0 bases and J lacks 8 bases; bases without a gene match: 7. Via the germline V gene, CDR1 is ENHRY and CDR2 SYGVKD.